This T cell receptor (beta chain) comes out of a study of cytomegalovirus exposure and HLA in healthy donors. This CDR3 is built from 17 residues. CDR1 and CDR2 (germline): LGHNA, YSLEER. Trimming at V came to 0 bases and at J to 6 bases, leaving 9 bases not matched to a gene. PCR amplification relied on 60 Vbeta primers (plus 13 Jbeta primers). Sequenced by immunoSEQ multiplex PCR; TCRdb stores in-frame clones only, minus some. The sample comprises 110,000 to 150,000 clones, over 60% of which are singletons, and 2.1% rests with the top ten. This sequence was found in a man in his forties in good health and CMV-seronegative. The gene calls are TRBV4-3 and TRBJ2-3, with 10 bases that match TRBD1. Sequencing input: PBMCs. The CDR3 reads CASSQDSRTGGRDTQYF. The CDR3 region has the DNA TGCGCCAGCAGCCAAGATAGCAGGACAGGGGGGAGGGATACGCAGTATTTT.